Below, 16 T cell receptor beta chains from the same sample are listed, as sequenced in a study of breast tumors, draining lymph nodes, adjacent tissues. Axillary draining lymph nodes of breast cancer patients supplied the node samples. TCRdb itself ran the multiplex PCR reads through MiXCR, one entry per CDR3 protein. The sample has about 89,000 distinct CDR3 sequences; approximately 31% are singletons. Sequencing was done on a sample of axillary lymph node tissue. These receptors originate from a female donor with breast cancer. Some clones in this sample may be carry-over from other donors' samples.

In this sample, this clonotype turned up once. The rearrangement links TRBV20-1 to TRBJ1-1; D call uncertain. V was shortened by 0 bases and J by 1 base, with 12 bases between the two germline ends. Germline V gives CDR1 DFQATT, CDR2 SNEGSKA (reference sequence). The CDR3 sequence is 15 residues long. The CDR3 sequence: CSARDEVRPNTEAFF. In DNA form, the CDR3 reads TGCAGTGCTAGAGACGAGGTCAGGCCGAACACTGAAGCTTTCTTT.

This clonotype was seen only a few times. A single base separates this from a much larger clone, so it may be a read error. The rearrangement uses TRBV7-3 and TRBJ2-1, with D perhaps matching TRBD1 (5 bases). CDR3 length: 15 amino acids. Germline V lookup: CDR1 SGHTA, CDR2 FQGTGA. In DNA, the CDR3 is TGTGCCAGCAGCTTACTGGGGTTAAGGGGTAATGAGCAGCTCTTC. Protein: CASSLLGLRGNEQLF. Variable domain in full (rest from reference TRBV7-3 and TRBJ2-1): GAGVSQTPSNKVTEKGKYVELRCDPISGHTALYWYRQSLGQGPEFLIYFQGTGAADDSGLPNDRFFAVRPEGSVSTLKIQRTERGDSAVYLCASSLLGLRGNEQLFGPGTRLTVL.

The rearrangement joins TRBV19 to TRBJ1-2; the match to TRBD1 covers 8 bases. The germline CDR1 and CDR2 sequences are LNHDA and SQIVND (reference sequence). The trim removed 5 bases at V and 8 bases at J, leaving 4 bases unmatched. The CDR3 contains 12 residues. The CDR3 region is CASSQGAGGYTF. Written as DNA, the CDR3 is TGTGCCAGTAGTCAGGGGGCGGGGGGCTACACCTTC. Variable domain in full (rest from reference TRBV19 and TRBJ1-2): DGGITQSPKYLFRKEGQNVTLSCEQNLNHDAMYWYRQDPGQGLRLIYYSQIVNDFQKGDIAEGYSVSREKKESFPLTVTSAQKNPTAFYLCASSQGAGGYTFGSGTRLTVV.

This clonotype was detected a few times. The chain employs TRBV6-1 and TRBJ2-7; D may be TRBD2 (7 bases). This CDR3 region has 14 residues. V was trimmed by 7 bases and J by 7 bases, leaving 20 bases between them. Germline assignment: CDR1 MNHNS and CDR2 SASEGT. CDR3 region: CASTPLRGAREQYF. The CDR3 DNA reads TGTGCCAGCACCCCCCTTCGGGGGGCGAGGGAGCAGTACTTC.

In its sample, this clonotype was seen many times. CDR3 in DNA: TGTGCCAGCAGCATTAACGGGACTAGCGGGAACAATGTGGGGTACAATGAGCAGTTCTTC. Amino acids: CASSINGTSGNNVGYNEQFF. The chain has TRBV7-4 and TRBJ2-1, with 13 bases matching TRBD2. V dropped 5 bases and J dropped 4; count of bases not matched to a gene: 17. CDR3 size: 20 residues. From germline, CDR1 is SGHVT and CDR2 SQSDAQ.

The chain links TRBV20-1 to TRBJ2-3; 9 bases are shared with TRBD1. The trim removed 5 bases at V and 4 bases at J, leaving 10 bases unmatched. Per germline, CDR1 DFQATT and CDR2 SNEGSKA (reference sequence). The CDR3 sequence is 15 residues long. CDR3 DNA sequence: TGCAGTGCTCCCTCGGGAGGACAGGGGTCAGATACGCAGTATTTT. It yields the protein CSAPSGGQGSDTQYF.

The sample holds many counts of this clonotype. The CDR3 protein is CASSLVAGIAYEQYF. The CDR3 bases are TGTGCCAGCAGCTTAGTTGCGGGGATAGCCTACGAGCAGTACTTC. The chain is built from TRBV11-2 and TRBJ2-7; TRBD2 is a possible D gene (6 bases). This CDR3 contains 15 residues. Trimming stripped 1 base from V and 2 bases from J, with 12 bases between. Germline V gives CDR1 SGHAT, CDR2 FQNNGV.

V is TRBV27 and J is TRBJ2-4, with D perhaps given as TRBD1 or TRBD2 (5 bases each). The CDR3 is 15 residues long. Per the germline V gene, CDR1 is MNHEY and CDR2 is SMNVEV (reference sequence). V was shortened by 2 bases and J by 1 base, with 9 bases between the two germline ends. CDR3 DNA: TGTGCCAGCAGTTTAGGGGACGGTGCCAAAAACATTCAGTACTTC. This translates into CASSLGDGAKNIQYF.

This clonotype was detected ten times or more. J is TRBJ2-5 and V is TRBV5-1, with D hard to call. This CDR3 is built from 12 residues. V lost 3 bases, J lost 5 bases, and 8 bases lay in between. Germline V gives CDR1 SGHRS, CDR2 YFSETQ. CDR3 loop: CASSSAGETQYF. The CDR3 coding sequence is TGCGCCAGCAGCTCGGCCGGGGAGACCCAGTACTTC.

This clonotype was seen many times. A clone one base away is much larger, so this may be a read error. V is TRBV5-8 and J is TRBJ2-5, with a tentative D call TRBD2 (6 bases). Trimming took 4 bases from V and 5 from J, leaving 18 bases between them. Looked up from germline, CDR1 is SGHTS and CDR2 is YDEGEE. The CDR3 extends over 15 amino acids. CDR3 in amino acids: CASSPGDAGEETQYF. The DNA for the CDR3 is TGTGCCAGCAGCCCGGGGGACGCAGGAGAGGAGACCCAGTACTTC.

This clonotype is a singleton in its sample. This chain connects TRBV2 to TRBJ2-7; D possibly uses TRBD1 or TRBD2 (5 bases each). The CDR3 covers 14 residues. In germline, CDR1 is SNHLY, CDR2 FYNNEI. Trimming removed 4 bases at V and 0 bases at J, with 10 bases between. DNA for the CDR3: TGTGCCAGCAGTGGAGGGGATGCCTCCTACGAGCAGTACTTC. This translates into CASSGGDASYEQYF.

This clonotype was seen repeatedly, ten times or more. The chain uses TRBV28 and TRBJ2-5; 7 bases fit TRBD2. V was clipped by 3 bases and J by 4 bases; unmatched bases: 14. Germline V gene data show CDR1 as MDHEN and CDR2 as SYDVKM. CDR3 size: 17 residues. The CDR3 DNA is TGTGCCAGCAGTTTGAGAGCGGGGCGGAGGCAAGGAGAGACCCAGTACTTC. This translates into CASSLRAGRRQGETQYF.

This clonotype has at least ten counts. The genes are TRBV7-6 and TRBJ2-7; D uncertain. There are 13 residues in the CDR3. V was trimmed by 5 bases and J by 1 base, leaving 9 bases between them. Germline-derived CDR1 and CDR2 are SGHVS and FNYEAQ. The CDR3 protein is CASSPRFSYEQYF. CDR3 nucleotides: TGTGCCAGCAGCCCCAGGTTTTCCTACGAGCAGTACTTC.

This clonotype was counted once. The chain links TRBV7-2 to TRBJ2-3, with a weak D call TRBD2 (6 bases). Germline V gene data show CDR1 as SGHTA and CDR2 as FQGNSA. The CDR3 has 13 residues. V lost 7 bases and J 5 bases, leaving 13 bases between the germline ends. The CDR3 region is CASNPQGGDTQYF. DNA of the CDR3: TGTGCCAGCAACCCTCAGGGAGGAGATACGCAGTATTTT.

This clonotype has a count of ten or more. The rearrangement uses TRBV12-3 or TRBV12-4 and TRBJ1-3, with a possible D match to TRBD1 (6 bases). The V gene lost 3 bases and the J gene lost 4 bases, with 10 bases spanning the gap. The CDR3 consists of 14 residues. Here the CDR3 reads CASSFGGPGNTIYF. CDR3 nucleotides: TGTGCCAGCAGTTTTGGGGGGCCGGGAAACACCATATATTTT.

In this sample, this clonotype turned up many times. The chain employs TRBV12-3 or TRBV12-4 and TRBJ2-7; D call uncertain. This CDR3 has 12 amino acids. Trimming left V 1 base short and J 3 bases short, with 4 bases between. Here the CDR3 DNA reads TGTGCCAGCAGTTTAGGGAGCTACGAGCAGTACTTC. Translated: CASSLGSYEQYF.